Each of the 25 T cell receptor beta chains below was sequenced from the same sample in a study of CD8 T cells in Susac syndrome. The authors reverse transcribed roughly 0.5 to 1 ug RNA with random hexamers. TCRdb ran MiXCR on the immunoSEQ multiplex PCR reads and lists one entry per CDR3 protein. The sample contains approximately 100,000 distinct CDR3 sequences, 96% of which appear only once. The sample comprised CD4+ T cells from PBMCs. These receptors were collected from a human donor in good health.

V gene TRBV7-2 combines with J gene TRBJ1-2; D unresolved. In germline, CDR1 is SGHTA, CDR2 FQGNSA. V was cut by 5 bases and J by 8 bases, with 12 bases left in between. CDR3 length equals 12 residues. The CDR3 region is CASSPASGGYTF. The CDR3 DNA reads TGTGCCAGCAGCCCAGCGTCGGGAGGCTACACCTTC.

The V gene is TRBV9, the J gene TRBJ2-5; D perhaps matches TRBD2 (5 bases). The CDR3 contains 15 residues. The V and J ends lost 0 bases and 4 bases respectively, with 13 bases between them. Germline assignment: CDR1 SGDLS and CDR2 YYNGEE. The CDR3 DNA reads as TGTGCCAGCAGCGTAGGAGCGGCTACCAGAGAGACCCAGTACTTC. Its translation: CASSVGAATRETQYF.

The V and J genes are TRBV19 and TRBJ2-2, with TRBD2 matching over 9 bases. Germline V CDR1 and CDR2: LNHDA, SQIVND (reference sequence). Unmatched junction bases numbered 8, after V lost 5 bases and J lost 4 bases. This CDR3 region has 16 residues. The DNA of the CDR3 is TGTGCCAGTAGTCGGGTAGCGGGAGAGATCACCGGGGAGCTGTTTTTT. Its protein is CASSRVAGEITGELFF.

CDR3 protein: CASSLSQLGRDEQFF. The CDR3 DNA follows: TGCGCCAGCAGCTTGTCACAGCTGGGTCGCGATGAGCAGTTCTTC. V is TRBV5-1 and J is TRBJ2-1; D is ambiguous. The germline V gene has CDR1 SGHRS and CDR2 YFSETQ. The CDR3 extends over 15 amino acids. V lost 1 base and J 8 bases, leaving 16 bases between the germline ends.

The genes are TRBV27 and TRBJ2-2, with TRBD1 matching 9 bases. CDR1 and CDR2 (germline): MNHEY, SMNVEV (reference sequence). The CDR3 totals 12 residues. V shed 6 bases, J shed 13 bases, and the junction held 6 bases outside the gene matches. The CDR3 loop reads CASSLTGGWLFF. In DNA, the CDR3 is TGTGCCAGCAGCTTGACAGGGGGTTGGCTGTTTTTT.

The CDR3 region has the DNA TGTGCCAGCAGCCGCCGGGACGTTGCAACTAATGAAAAACTGTTTTTT. This translates into CASSRRDVATNEKLFF. The chain combines TRBV3-1 with TRBJ1-4; D is possibly TRBD1 (5 bases). This CDR3 is built from 16 residues. Germline V gene data show CDR1 as LGHDT and CDR2 as YNNKEL (reference sequence). The germline V and J ends were trimmed by 4 bases and 0 bases, with 12 bases remaining between them. The whole variable domain, remainder taken from reference TRBV3-1 and TRBJ1-4, is DTAVSQTPKYLVTQMGNDKSIKCEQNLGHDTMYWYKQDSKKFLKIMFSYNNKELIINETVPNRFSPKSPDKAHLNLHINSLELGDSAVYFCASSRRDVATNEKLFFGSGTQLSVL.

The chain's CDR3 is CASSLDPTRATGELFF. For the CDR3, the DNA is TGCGCCAGCAGCTTGGACCCCACTCGGGCCACCGGGGAGCTGTTTTTT. The chain combines TRBV5-1 with TRBJ2-2; D gene uncertain. Germline V gives CDR1 SGHRS, CDR2 YFSETQ. The CDR3 runs 16 residues. V dropped 0 bases and J dropped 4 bases, with 13 bases sitting between them.

This chain joins TRBV12-3 or TRBV12-4 and TRBJ2-7; no reliable D call. The CDR3 spans 14 residues. V dropped 6 bases and J dropped 0 bases, with 12 bases sitting between them. The CDR3 is CASRLDLSSYEQYF. CDR3 bases: TGTGCCAGCAGACTTGATCTGAGCTCCTACGAGCAGTACTTC.

The gene calls are TRBV28 and TRBJ2-7; 9 bases match TRBD1. Germline loops: CDR1 MDHEN, CDR2 SYDVKM. The CDR3 runs to 13 residues. Trimming cost V 5 bases and J 5 bases; bases outside gene matches: 4. The CDR3 is CASSEQGANEQYF. CDR3 DNA: TGTGCCAGCAGTGAACAGGGGGCCAACGAGCAGTACTTC.

The chain joins TRBV7-2 to TRBJ2-2; 7 bases line up with TRBD2. Germline V gene sequence: CDR1 SGHTA, CDR2 FQGNSA. This CDR3 is 15 amino acids long. Trimming at V came to 3 bases and at J to 4 bases, leaving 5 bases not matched to a gene. The chain's CDR3 is CASSLGGAGTGELFF. The CDR3 coding sequence is TGTGCCAGCAGCTTGGGAGGGGCGGGCACCGGGGAGCTGTTTTTT.

The gene calls are TRBV25-1 and TRBJ1-4; 7 nucleotides line up with TRBD1. CDR3 length equals 13 residues. V lost 7 bases to trimming and J lost 6 bases; unmatched junction nucleotides: 5. In germline, CDR1 is MGHDK, CDR2 SYGVNS. The CDR3 sequence is CASKGGADEKLFF. DNA of the CDR3: TGTGCCAGCAAAGGGGGCGCGGATGAAAAACTGTTTTTT.

The count of this clonotype is one. V gene TRBV20-1 combines with J gene TRBJ2-5; the match to TRBD2 covers 7 bases. V was pared by 0 bases and J by 1 base, with 8 bases of the junction left unmatched. Germline lookup yields CDR1 DFQATT and CDR2 SNEGSKA (reference sequence). This CDR3 is 16 amino acids long. The CDR3 spells CSARDSLAPVQETQYF. The DNA for the CDR3 is TGCAGTGCTAGAGATTCACTAGCGCCTGTCCAAGAGACCCAGTACTTC.

The V gene is TRBV2, the J gene TRBJ1-5; weak D call: TRBD1 (5 bases). The germline V gene has CDR1 SNHLY and CDR2 FYNNEI. This CDR3 comprises 17 residues. V was pared by 2 bases and J by 3 bases, with 17 bases between. The CDR3 bases are TGTGCCAGCAGTGAAAGGATGGCAGGGTGGGACAATCAGCCCCAGCATTTT. Translating it yields CASSERMAGWDNQPQHF.

The chain combines TRBV29-1 with TRBJ2-5; no clear D. Trimming removed 5 bases from V and 5 bases from J, with 6 bases in between. Germline CDR1 is SQVTM and CDR2 is ANQGSEA. The CDR3 consists of 10 residues. The DNA of the CDR3 is TGCAGCGTTAGTAGGGAGACCCAGTACTTC. Its protein product is CSVSRETQYF. Using reference TRBV29-1 and TRBJ2-5 for the parts outside the CDR3, the full variable domain is SAVISQKPSRDICQRGTSLTIQCQVDSQVTMMFWYRQQPGQSLTLIATANQGSEATYESGFVIDKFPISRPNLTFSTLTVSNMSPEDSSIYLCSVSRETQYFGPGTRLLVL.

The chain carries TRBV3-1 and TRBJ1-2; no firm D call. Trimming left V 2 bases short and J 2 bases short, with 15 bases between. Germline assignment: CDR1 LGHDT and CDR2 YNNKEL (reference sequence). There are 16 residues in the CDR3. The CDR3 DNA sequence: TGTGCCAGCAGCCAAAAGACCCCGGCGGGGAACTATGGCTACACCTTC. Translating it yields CASSQKTPAGNYGYTF.

The chain links TRBV27 to TRBJ1-4, with D possibly TRBD1 on 6 matching bases. Germline CDR1 reads MNHEY; CDR2 reads SMNVEV (reference sequence). This CDR3 spans 14 amino acids. Trimming took 6 bases from V and 8 from J, leaving 16 bases between them. Here the CDR3 reads CASRSLGAGEKLFF. In DNA form, the CDR3 reads TGTGCCAGCAGATCCCTGGGGGCGGGGGAAAAACTGTTTTTT.

The gene calls are TRBV6-6 and TRBJ1-3; no clear D. V lost 0 bases, J lost 4 bases, and 7 bases lay in between. Germline V CDR1 and CDR2: MNHNY, SVGAGI (reference sequence). This CDR3 spans 14 amino acids. The CDR3 bases are TGTGCCAGCAGTTACTCTTCCTCAGGAAACACCATATATTTT. It codes for CASSYSSSGNTIYF.

The rearrangement uses TRBV25-1 and TRBJ2-4; 7 nucleotides align to TRBD2. Trimming removed 6 bases from V and 7 bases from J; junction bases left unmatched: 9. This CDR3 is built from 14 residues. Germline V gives CDR1 MGHDK, CDR2 SYGVNS. CDR3 region: CASSPRTRYNIQYF. CDR3 coding DNA: TGTGCCAGCAGCCCACGGACTAGGTACAACATTCAGTACTTC.

This chain links TRBV6-5 with TRBJ1-2, with 9 bases that match TRBD1. V was pared by 2 bases and J by 8 bases, with 6 bases of the junction left unmatched. The germline V gene has CDR1 MNHEY and CDR2 SVGAGI. The CDR3 is made up of 14 amino acids. CDR3 nucleotides: TGTGCCAGCAGTTACGTACAGGGGGCGCGCGGCTACACCTTC. Its protein product is CASSYVQGARGYTF.

The J gene is TRBJ2-1, the V gene TRBV29-1; 10 bases map to TRBD2. This CDR3 has 14 residues. V shed 7 bases, J shed 7 bases, and the junction held 10 bases outside the gene matches. CDR1 is SQVTM and CDR2 is ANQGSEA in the germline V gene. The CDR3 loop is CSGGTSDKRNEQFF. CDR3 bases: TGCAGCGGAGGGACTAGCGACAAGAGGAATGAGCAGTTCTTC.

The V and J genes are TRBV5-1 and TRBJ2-3; TRBD2 might be the D (5 bases). Germline V gene sequence: CDR1 SGHRS, CDR2 YFSETQ. Trimming took 4 bases from V and 2 from J, leaving 11 bases between them. This CDR3 is built from 14 residues. The CDR3 sequence is CASSPGRDTDTQYF. In DNA form, the CDR3 reads TGCGCCAGCAGCCCCGGCCGGGACACAGATACGCAGTATTTT.

The rearrangement uses TRBV29-1 and TRBJ2-3; 15 nucleotides match TRBD2. The trim removed 4 bases at V and 5 bases at J, leaving 7 bases unmatched. The CDR3 totals 16 residues. CDR1 SQVTM and CDR2 ANQGSEA come from the germline V gene. For the CDR3, the DNA is TGCAGCGTTGGGGGGACTAGCGGGAGGTTCGGAGATACGCAGTATTTT. Its translation: CSVGGTSGRFGDTQYF.

The chain employs TRBV7-2 and TRBJ2-1, with a possible D match to TRBD2 (6 bases). The CDR3 is 15 amino acids. V lost 4 bases and J lost 7, with 17 bases in between. The germline V gene encodes CDR1 SGHTA and CDR2 FQGNSA. The CDR3 region is CASSSGLLKGNEQFF. As DNA, the CDR3 is TGTGCCAGCAGCTCGGGACTCCTAAAAGGGAATGAGCAGTTCTTC.

The chain carries TRBV10-3 and TRBJ2-7; 9 bases line up with TRBD1. CDR3 length equals 17 residues. V was clipped by 0 bases and J by 9 bases; unmatched bases: 15. The germline V gene has CDR1 ENHRY and CDR2 SYGVKD. CDR3 bases: TGTGCCATCAGTGAGTCAGGCGTCGGGACAGGGACTCTCGGGCAGTACTTC. Amino acid sequence: CAISESGVGTGTLGQYF.

The V and J genes are TRBV25-1 and TRBJ1-2; 9 nucleotides align to TRBD1. Germline V gives CDR1 MGHDK, CDR2 SYGVNS. The CDR3 totals 14 residues. The trim removed 6 bases at V and 5 bases at J, leaving 7 bases unmatched. CDR3 nucleotides: TGTGCCAGCAGGGACACGGGACAGGGATATGGCTACACCTTC. Protein product: CASRDTGQGYGYTF.